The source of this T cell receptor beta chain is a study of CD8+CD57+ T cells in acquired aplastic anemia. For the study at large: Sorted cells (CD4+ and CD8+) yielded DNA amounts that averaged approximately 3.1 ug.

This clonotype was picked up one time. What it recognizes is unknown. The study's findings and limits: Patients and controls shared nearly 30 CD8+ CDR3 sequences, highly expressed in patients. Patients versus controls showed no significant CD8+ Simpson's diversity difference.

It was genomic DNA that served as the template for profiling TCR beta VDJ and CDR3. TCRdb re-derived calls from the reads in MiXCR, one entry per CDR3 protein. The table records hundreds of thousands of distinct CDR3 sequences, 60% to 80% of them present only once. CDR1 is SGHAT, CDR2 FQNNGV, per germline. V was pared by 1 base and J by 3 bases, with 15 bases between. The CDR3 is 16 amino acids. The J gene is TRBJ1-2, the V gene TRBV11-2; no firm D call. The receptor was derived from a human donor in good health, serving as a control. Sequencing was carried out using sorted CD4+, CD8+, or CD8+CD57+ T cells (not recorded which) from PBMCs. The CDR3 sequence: CASSLGWVKGDYGYTF. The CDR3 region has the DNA TGTGCCAGCAGCTTAGGATGGGTTAAGGGCGACTATGGCTACACCTTC.